This passage covers 8 T cell receptor beta chains from one sample sequenced in a study of blood T cell repertoires in COVID-19. Assay used: immunoSEQ multiplex PCR; TCRdb lists only in-frame clones, some missing. The table records 95,000 or so clones, 80% to 90% of them present only once. The source material was peripheral blood. These receptors all stem from a man aged 80 or over with active or convalescent COVID-19.

The chain uses TRBV2 and TRBJ2-1, with TRBD1 as a possible D gene (5 bases). The CDR3 runs to 13 residues. CDR1 is SNHLY, CDR2 FYNNEI, per germline. V lost 4 bases and J lost 12, with 16 bases in between. In DNA form, the CDR3 reads TGTGCCAGCAGTGGGACAAAGACGTTAGGGCAGTTCTTC. Its translation: CASSGTKTLGQFF.

This sequence joins TRBV11-2 and TRBJ2-7; 10 nucleotides align to TRBD2. CDR1 SGHAT and CDR2 FQNNGV come from the germline V gene. The trim removed 5 bases at V and 6 bases at J, leaving 10 bases unmatched. The CDR3 has 15 amino acids. The CDR3 loop reads CASSAIAGGNLEQYF. CDR3 bases: TGTGCCAGCAGCGCAATAGCGGGAGGAAACCTCGAGCAGTACTTC.

This clone was seen just once. V usage is TRBV7-9 and J usage is TRBJ2-1; 10 bases line up with TRBD1. V was clipped by 4 bases and J by 8 bases; unmatched bases: 14. The length of the CDR3 is 17 residues. CDR1 and CDR2 from the germline V gene are SEHNR and FQNEAQ (reference sequence). CDR3 coding DNA: TGTGCCAGCAGCTCTCAATACCCCGGGACAGGGGACCATGAGCAGTTCTTC. Encoded protein: CASSSQYPGTGDHEQFF.

The rearrangement joins TRBV5-6 to TRBJ2-1; 7 nucleotides agree with TRBD2. The CDR3 consists of 16 residues. J lost 0 bases, V lost 5 bases, and 8 bases had no gene match. Germline V gene sequence: CDR1 SGHDT, CDR2 YYEEEE. The CDR3 bases are TGTGCCAGCAGTCTAGCGGACACACACTCCTACAATGAGCAGTTCTTC. Protein sequence: CASSLADTHSYNEQFF.

This chain joins TRBV5-4 and TRBJ2-5, with TRBD1 identical over 12 bases. The CDR3 has 15 residues. V shed 3 bases and J 5 bases; nucleotides not matched to a gene: 5. Germline lookup yields CDR1 SGHNT and CDR2 YYREEE (reference sequence). In DNA form, the CDR3 reads TGTGCCAGCAGCTCCGGGACAGGGGGCGTGGAGACCCAGTACTTC. This sequence encodes CASSSGTGGVETQYF.

The chain couples TRBV18 to TRBJ2-7; 13 positions match TRBD2. V gave up 3 bases and J gave up 4 bases; unmatched junction bases: 6. Germline V CDR1 and CDR2: KGHSH, LQKENI. The CDR3 length is 16 residues. The CDR3 loop is CASSPPGLAGFYEQYF. The DNA for the CDR3 is TGTGCCAGCTCACCCCCGGGACTAGCGGGGTTTTACGAGCAGTACTTC.

The chain couples TRBV28 to TRBJ1-3; possibly TRBD1 for D (6 bases). The CDR3 has 16 amino acids. Trimming cost V 2 bases and J 2 bases, with 13 bases left between them. Germline V gene lookup returns CDR1 MDHEN and CDR2 SYDVKM. The CDR3 bases are TGTGCCAGCAGTTTAACACAGGGTAATACTGGAAACACCATATATTTT. This gives the protein CASSLTQGNTGNTIYF.

This sequence joins TRBV2 and TRBJ2-1, with 10 bases identical to TRBD2. This CDR3 has 15 residues. Per germline, CDR1 SNHLY and CDR2 FYNNEI. V lost 5 bases to trimming and J lost 5 bases; unmatched junction nucleotides: 6. CDR3 nucleotides: TGTGCCAGCAGTCAACTAGCGGGGCAAAACAATGAGCAGTTCTTC. It codes for CASSQLAGQNNEQFF.